The 6 T cell receptor beta chains given below trace back to one sample, sequenced in a study of radiation and T cells in renal cell carcinoma (dated by TCRdb to 2018 to 2021). Receptor amplification or capture employed the immunoSEQ multiplex PCR assay. This is the immuneACCESS table as TCRdb keeps it, with only in-frame sequences that have V and J called. A part of the clones is gone; compared with another copy, unresolved V genes explain less than half, and the rest is unexplained. The sample table holds 120,000 to 150,000 clones, of which approximately 87% were seen once. In total, the top ten clones hold roughly 25% of the sample. The sample's time point label, in plain terms: baseline pretreatment blood. The label giving this sample's treatment or condition can be read as: 15 Gy SBRT to primary tumor, nephrectomy 4 weeks later. The sample consisted of blood, taken from a patient whose treatment included radiotherapy and nephrectomy. The receptors shown here come from a woman in her forties or fifties with renal cell carcinoma.

V and J are TRBV10-1 and TRBJ2-7, with D unresolved. CDR1 and CDR2 (germline): WNHNN, SYGVQD (reference sequence). This CDR3 has 14 amino acids. Trimming stripped 2 bases from V and 2 bases from J, with 10 bases between. The CDR3 region is CASSEVVRPYEQYF. CDR3 in DNA: TGCGCCAGCAGTGAGGTTGTAAGACCCTACGAGCAGTACTTC.

The chain uses TRBV2 and TRBJ1-4; D call uncertain. V lost 5 bases to trimming and J lost 8 bases, with 12 bases between them. Per germline, CDR1 SNHLY and CDR2 FYNNEI. The CDR3 contains 13 residues. CDR3 nucleotide sequence: TGTGCCAGCAGTCTAACGGTGGGGGAAAAACTGTTTTTT. It is translated as CASSLTVGEKLFF.

The chain combines TRBV6-5 with TRBJ1-5; TRBD1 is a possible D gene (5 bases). Trimming removed 2 bases from V and 4 bases from J, with 6 bases in between. The germline V gene has CDR1 MNHEY and CDR2 SVGAGI. The CDR3 runs to 13 residues. The CDR3 region is CASSYGANQPQHF. The DNA for the CDR3 is TGTGCCAGCAGTTACGGGGCGAATCAGCCCCAGCATTTT.

This chain uses TRBV29-1 with TRBJ1-5, with 8 positions matching TRBD1. Germline CDR1 SQVTM, CDR2 ANQGSEA. The junction had 5 bases not matched to a gene; V was cut back by 4 bases and J by 9 bases. The CDR3 length is 12 residues. This CDR3 is CSVGGQGAPQHF. DNA for the CDR3: TGCAGCGTTGGAGGACAGGGTGCGCCCCAGCATTTT.

This rearrangement joins TRBV2 to TRBJ1-2; unclear D gene. Germline values: CDR1 SNHLY, CDR2 FYNNEI. V was pared by 10 bases and J by 4 bases, with 19 bases between. This CDR3 comprises 14 residues. This CDR3 is CATKPDQPFYGYTF. The CDR3 nucleotides read TGTGCCACCAAACCCGACCAACCGTTCTATGGCTACACCTTC.

This clone was picked up one time. The chain links TRBV30 to TRBJ2-7, with 8 bases that match TRBD2. Looked up from germline, CDR1 is GTSNPN and CDR2 is SVGIG (reference sequence). The CDR3 loop spans 14 amino acids. J was trimmed by 7 bases and V by 0 bases; bases with no gene match: 8. In DNA form, the CDR3 reads TGTGCCTGGAGTGTACGACACACGGGGGGGGAGCAGTACTTC. Protein product: CAWSVRHTGGEQYF.